The text below deals with one TCR beta chain. V lost 8 bases and J 5 bases, leaving 22 bases between the germline ends. The CDR3 is 15 amino acids. Germline CDR1 and CDR2: MNHEY and SMNVEV (reference sequence). The data were taken from a study of glioma-infiltrating T cells. TCR alpha and beta CDR3 regions were amplified from RNA using iRepertoire nested multiplex PCR. TCRdb re-analysed the multiplex PCR reads in MiXCR, keeping a single row per CDR3 protein. The profile shows under 200,000 distinct CDR3 sequences, about 40% of them singletons. Sequenced: glioma tissue, nonneoplastic brain tissue, or PBMCs (not recorded which). The TCR was taken from a human donor with low-grade glioma or glioblastoma, undergoing nonglioma brain surgery, or in good health (not recorded which). The rearrangement links TRBV27 to TRBJ2-7; no clear D. CDR3 DNA sequence: TGTGCCAGCGGTTCATCTACGATCTCCCCCCACGAGCAGTACTTC. The encoded protein is CASGSSTISPHEQYF.